The 23 T cell receptor beta chains listed next were all sequenced from one sample in a study of T cell repertoires in ileal Crohn's disease. TCRdb's copy holds only in-frame clones and misses some; the assay was immunoSEQ multiplex PCR. The table shows thousands of clones, with around 80% occurring only once. Input material: ileal tissue. These receptors originate from an adult with Crohn's disease.

The chain employs TRBV5-6 and TRBJ2-5, with D possibly matching TRBD2 (5 bases). With the DNA end fitting TRBJ2-7 better, the J assignment may be wrong. The CDR3 consists of 15 residues. CDR1 and CDR2 from the germline V gene are SGHDT and YYEEEE. CDR3 amino acids: CASSQTSASSYEQYF. Here the CDR3 DNA reads TGTGCCAGCAGCCAAACTAGTGCCAGCTCCTACGAGCAGTACTTC.

The V and J genes are TRBV10-3 and TRBJ2-7; the match to TRBD1 covers 10 bases. Germline trimming cut 7 bases from V and 1 base from J; bases unmatched to any gene: 4. The CDR3 consists of 14 residues. Germline V CDR1 and CDR2: ENHRY, SYGVKD. The CDR3 is CAINRDRGSYEQYF. The CDR3 DNA reads as TGTGCCATCAACCGGGACAGGGGATCCTACGAGCAGTACTTC.

In its sample, this clone was seen a few times. The chain is built from TRBV2 and TRBJ2-3; no reliable D call. CDR1 SNHLY and CDR2 FYNNEI come from the germline V gene. The ends were cut back, 2 bases at V and 1 base at J, with 13 bases in the middle. CDR3 length: 16 amino acids. The CDR3 sequence is CASSEYSRPGTDTQYF. The CDR3, as DNA: TGTGCCAGCAGTGAATACAGCAGACCCGGCACAGATACGCAGTATTTT. The whole variable domain, filled in from reference TRBV2 and TRBJ2-3, reads EPEVTQTPSHQVTQMGQEVILRCVPISNHLYFYWYRQILGQKVEFLVSFYNNEISEKSEIFDDQFSVERPDGSNFTLKIRSTKLEDSAMYFCASSEYSRPGTDTQYFGPGTRLTVL.

The gene calls are TRBV18 and TRBJ2-5; 7 bases map to TRBD2. After removal of 8 bases from V and 2 bases from J, the junction contained 5 bases not matched to a gene. The CDR3 runs to 13 residues. Germline CDR1 reads KGHSH; CDR2 reads LQKENI. CDR3 nucleotides: TGTGCCAGCGGAAGCGGGGTACAAGAGACCCAGTACTTC. Translated, it gives CASGSGVQETQYF.

This clone has a single count. The rearrangement uses TRBV7-2 and TRBJ1-2; the D gene is possibly TRBD1 (6 bases). Germline CDR1 is SGHTA and CDR2 is FQGNSA. With 4 bases removed from V and 0 bases from J, the gap between germline ends came to 12 bases. There are 15 residues in the CDR3. CDR3 protein: CASSSQGWANYGYTF. The CDR3, as DNA: TGTGCCAGCAGCTCACAGGGCTGGGCTAACTATGGCTACACCTTC.

This sequence joins TRBV2 and TRBJ2-5, with 12 bases lining up with TRBD2. Looked up from germline, CDR1 is SNHLY and CDR2 is FYNNEI. This CDR3 spans 15 amino acids. The ends lost 7 bases at V and 6 bases at J; junction bases unmatched: 9. CDR3 residues: CASNPSGGAVKTQYF. CDR3 in DNA: TGTGCCAGCAACCCTAGCGGGGGGGCCGTAAAGACCCAGTACTTC.

The chain has TRBV19 and TRBJ1-1, with a tentative D call TRBD1 (5 bases). V shed 5 bases and J shed 0 bases, with 22 bases lying between them. Germline V gene sequence: CDR1 LNHDA, CDR2 SQIVND (reference sequence). The CDR3 consists of 18 residues. In nucleotides, the CDR3 is TGTGCCAGTAGTCGTGATTTTTGGAGGGGACCCATGAACACTGAAGCTTTCTTT. Its protein product is CASSRDFWRGPMNTEAFF.

The chain joins TRBV11-2 to TRBJ2-2, with 7 bases matching TRBD1. CDR1 and CDR2 from the germline V gene are SGHAT and FQNNGV. The CDR3 loop spans 15 amino acids. J was trimmed by 7 bases and V by 4 bases; bases with no gene match: 9. CDR3 sequence reads: CASSYGQARGGELFF. DNA of the CDR3: TGTGCCAGCAGCTATGGACAGGCTCGGGGCGGGGAGCTGTTTTTT. Combining the CDR3 with reference TRBV11-2 and TRBJ2-2 gives the whole variable domain EAGVAQSPRYKIIEKRQSVAFWCNPISGHATLYWYQQILGQGPKLLIQFQNNGVVDDSQLPKDRFSAERLKGVDSTLKIQPAKLEDSAVYLCASSYGQARGGELFFGEGSRLTVL.

The chain has TRBV7-2 and TRBJ2-1, with TRBD2 as a possible D gene (5 bases). Germline lookup yields CDR1 SGHTA and CDR2 FQGNSA. CDR3 length equals 15 residues. Between the trimmed V and J ends, which lost 5 bases and 7 bases, there was a span of 18 bases. This CDR3 reads CASSTTRGMENEQFF. CDR3 sequence (DNA): TGTGCCAGCAGCACTACCCGAGGGATGGAGAATGAGCAGTTCTTC. The complete variable domain, with remaining parts taken from reference TRBV7-2 and TRBJ2-1, reads GAGVSQSPSNKVTEKGKDVELRCDPISGHTALYWYRQSLGQGLEFLIYFQGNSAPDKSGLPSDRFSAERTGGSVSTLTIQRTQQEDSAVYLCASSTTRGMENEQFFGPGTRLTVL.

This sequence joins TRBV5-1 and TRBJ2-5; 9 nucleotides match TRBD2. Per germline, CDR1 SGHRS and CDR2 YFSETQ. Trimming at V came to 0 bases and at J to 4 bases, leaving 7 bases not matched to a gene. The CDR3 extends over 16 amino acids. The CDR3 DNA reads as TGCGCCAGCAGCTTGGATAGCGGGAGATTTGGAGAGACCCAGTACTTC. Its protein product is CASSLDSGRFGETQYF. Supplemented by reference TRBV5-1 and TRBJ2-5, the full variable domain reads KAGVTQTPRYLIKTRGQQVTLSCSPISGHRSVSWYQQTPGQGLQFLFEYFSETQRNKGNFPGRFSGRQFSNSRSEMNVSTLELGDSALYLCASSLDSGRFGETQYFGPGTRLLVL.

V is TRBV2 and J is TRBJ2-5; TRBD2 aligns across 13 bases. Germline V gene data show CDR1 as SNHLY and CDR2 as FYNNEI. This CDR3 has 16 residues. V shed 3 bases and J 3 bases; nucleotides not matched to a gene: 4. In nucleotides, the CDR3 is TGTGCCAGCAGTGAGGCGACTAGCGGGAGGAAAGAGACCCAGTACTTC. Translated: CASSEATSGRKETQYF.

The chain uses TRBV5-1 and TRBJ1-2; D remains ambiguous. The CDR3 is made up of 14 amino acids. Trimming removed 4 bases at V and 2 bases at J, with 12 bases between. From germline, CDR1 is SGHRS and CDR2 YFSETQ. As DNA, the CDR3 is TGCGCCAGCAGCGAACCGGGAAGGAACTATGGCTACACCTTC. It translates to CASSEPGRNYGYTF. Full variable domain (outside the CDR3, taken from reference TRBV5-1 and TRBJ1-2): KAGVTQTPRYLIKTRGQQVTLSCSPISGHRSVSWYQQTPGQGLQFLFEYFSETQRNKGNFPGRFSGRQFSNSRSEMNVSTLELGDSALYLCASSEPGRNYGYTFGSGTRLTVV.

In this sample, this clone turned up once. The genes are TRBV2 and TRBJ2-1; D possibly corresponds to TRBD2 (5 bases). Between the trimmed V and J ends, which lost 6 bases and 5 bases, there was a span of 11 bases. The CDR3 is 13 residues long. Germline assignment: CDR1 SNHLY and CDR2 FYNNEI. The CDR3 protein is CASRGSSDNEQFF. The CDR3 nucleotides read TGTGCCAGCAGGGGGAGTAGCGACAATGAGCAGTTCTTC.

The rearrangement joins TRBV6-4 to TRBJ2-1, with a possible D match to TRBD2 (5 bases). CDR1 and CDR2 (germline): MRHNA, SNTAGT. This CDR3 is built from 13 residues. V lost 5 bases to trimming and J lost 9 bases, with 14 bases between them. CDR3 DNA: TGTGCCAGCAGTCCTTCCAGCGAGGGTGAGCAGTTCTTC. This encodes CASSPSSEGEQFF.

Only a few counts were recorded for this clone. The sample holds other DNA sequences that translate to the same CDR3. The V gene is TRBV6-1, the J gene TRBJ1-1; D call uncertain. Germline V CDR1 and CDR2: MNHNS, SASEGT. Trimming removed 6 bases from V and 11 bases from J, with 16 bases in between. CDR3 length equals 12 residues. This chain's CDR3 is CASSETPSHAFF. Written as DNA, the CDR3 is TGTGCCAGCAGCGAAACTCCTTCGCACGCTTTCTTT.

This chain connects TRBV14 to TRBJ1-3; 8 bases fit TRBD1. CDR1 and CDR2 from the germline V gene are SGHDN and FVKESK. The CDR3 is 14 amino acids. Trimming removed 4 bases from V and 3 bases from J; junction bases left unmatched: 2. CDR3 amino acids: CASSPGGFGNTIYF. DNA for the CDR3: TGTGCCAGCAGCCCAGGGGGCTTTGGAAACACCATATATTTT.

The chain links TRBV30 to TRBJ1-2, with a possible D match to TRBD1 (5 bases). The CDR3 runs 14 residues. V was clipped by 5 bases and J by 2 bases, with 15 bases between them. Germline CDR1 GTSNPN, CDR2 SVGIG (reference sequence). The CDR3 region is CAWHRPPSNYGYTF. CDR3 DNA sequence: TGTGCCTGGCACAGGCCCCCGTCCAACTATGGCTACACCTTC.

This rearrangement joins TRBV7-3 to TRBJ1-1, with TRBD1 identical over 7 bases. Germline values: CDR1 SGHTA, CDR2 FQGTGA. Trimming took 5 bases from V and 1 from J; bases not matched to a gene: 4. The CDR3 has 14 amino acids. The chain's CDR3 is CASSLAGGNTEAFF. The DNA for the CDR3 is TGTGCCAGCAGCCTAGCAGGGGGGAACACTGAAGCTTTCTTT.

The chain uses TRBV5-1 and TRBJ2-2; D call uncertain. The CDR3 sequence is 14 residues long. Germline CDR1 and CDR2: SGHRS and YFSETQ. V was clipped by 0 bases and J by 6 bases, with 9 bases between them. CDR3 region: CASSLAPIPGELFF. The CDR3 nucleotides are TGCGCCAGCAGCTTGGCCCCTATACCCGGGGAGCTGTTTTTT.

This sequence joins TRBV28 and TRBJ1-1; possibly TRBD1 for D (5 bases). The CDR3 totals 15 residues. V gave up 7 bases and J gave up 4 bases, with 19 bases separating them. Germline V gives CDR1 MDHEN, CDR2 SYDVKM. The CDR3 here is CASNEFTGGITEAFF. The CDR3 nucleotides are TGTGCCAGCAATGAATTTACGGGGGGGATCACTGAAGCTTTCTTT.

The chain links TRBV5-4 to TRBJ2-7, with TRBD2 as a possible D gene (7 bases). The CDR3 has 17 residues. Trimming cost V 2 bases and J 2 bases, with 20 bases left between them. Per the germline V gene, CDR1 is SGHNT and CDR2 is YYREEE (reference sequence). This chain's CDR3 is CASSFRMGGGSAYEQYF. CDR3 coding DNA: TGTGCCAGCAGCTTCCGGATGGGGGGCGGGAGCGCCTACGAGCAGTACTTC.

On this clone: An end of the junction differs from the germline gene, which may be a read error. The V gene is TRBV9, the J gene TRBJ2-1, with TRBD2 as a possible D gene (6 bases). The CDR3 has 14 residues. Germline-derived CDR1 and CDR2 are SGDLS and YYNGEE. CDR3 sequence (DNA): TGTGCCAGCAGCGTAGACGACGGGAGAAATGTGCAGTTCTTC. Its protein is CASSVDDGRNVQFF.

This sequence joins TRBV2 and TRBJ2-3, with 11 bases that match TRBD2. The CDR3 loop spans 17 amino acids. V shed 4 bases and J 4 bases; nucleotides not matched to a gene: 10. Germline loops: CDR1 SNHLY, CDR2 FYNNEI. The CDR3 nucleotides read TGTGCCAGCAGTGTAGGGACTAGCGGTGCCAGGGCAGATACGCAGTATTTT. It specifies CASSVGTSGARADTQYF. Combining the CDR3 with reference TRBV2 and TRBJ2-3 gives the whole variable domain EPEVTQTPSHQVTQMGQEVILRCVPISNHLYFYWYRQILGQKVEFLVSFYNNEISEKSEIFDDQFSVERPDGSNFTLKIRSTKLEDSAMYFCASSVGTSGARADTQYFGPGTRLTVL.